The sequence of this TCR beta chain was determined in a study of T cells expressing NK-cell markers. For the study at large: Underlying the TCR beta repertoires were sorted CD3+CD56+NKG2C+, CD3+CD56+NKG2C- and CD3+CD56-NKG2C+ T cells. There were seven HCMV-seropositive donors and one seronegative donor among the eight sequenced. Findings and limits, study-wide: Dominant NKG2C+ clonotypes in a handful of donors made up about 1.0-8% of CD8+ T cells.

Template switching by 5'RACE with UMIs generated the TCR beta cDNA. TCRdb reworked the 5' RACE reads into one entry per CDR3 protein, no DNA. The table lists 300,000 to 500,000 distinct CDR3 sequences. Germline loops: CDR1 SGHRS, CDR2 YFSETQ. This CDR3 has 17 residues. Comments on this clonotype: Its specificity is not known.

The source material was blood T cells: a sorted CD56 or NKG2C T cell subset, CD4+ or CD8+ T cells, or bulk PBMC T cells (not recorded which). The V call is TRBV5-1, the J call TRBJ2-4. The TCR sequence derives from a woman between 45 and 65 years old in good health. Here the CDR3 reads CASSLGTGSLVKNIQYF.